The rows below give T cell receptor beta chains drawn from one sample of a study of technical replicates of blood from a few donors. Clones were read by immunoSEQ multiplex PCR, and TCRdb kept only the in-frame ones, dropping some. Of 60,000 to 65,000 clones in the sample, 65% to 90% were seen once. Sequenced sample: PBMCs. Receptors were obtained from a human donor in good health. Some clones in this sample may be carry-over from other donors' samples. Both conserved end residues are part of each CDR3. Fields, in order: clone size, V gene, D gene, J gene, CDR3 protein, CDR3 DNA. The D gene is left open where the match is weak. Part of the rows lack a size; the others show once, few, many or a class for expanded clones.

NA	TRBV19	NA	TRBJ2-2	CASSIDRGVSGELFF	TGTGCCAGTAGTATAGATCGGGGAGTATCCGGGGAGCTGTTTTTT
NA	TRBV6-6	TRBD1	TRBJ2-7	CASSWTGEYEQYF	TGTGCCAGCAGTTGGACAGGAGAATACGAGCAGTACTTC
NA	TRBV7-6	TRBD2	TRBJ2-3	CASSFSGTSGRALDTQYF	TGTGCCAGCAGCTTTTCCGGGACTAGCGGGAGGGCTTTAGATACGCAGTATTTT
NA	TRBV27	NA	TRBJ2-5	CASSRGAPRVQETQYF	TGTGCCAGCAGTCGCGGGGCCCCCCGGGTCCAAGAGACCCAGTACTTC
few	TRBV30	NA	TRBJ1-5	CAWTGGEGNQPQHF	TGTGCCTGGACTGGGGGGGAAGGCAATCAGCCCCAGCATTTT
NA	TRBV15	TRBD1	TRBJ2-7	CATSRDGTGDYEQYF	TGTGCCACCAGCAGGGACGGGACAGGAGATTACGAGCAGTACTTC
few	TRBV7-2	NA	TRBJ1-5	CASSLGRGYQPQHF	TGTGCCAGCAGCTTAGGAAGGGGTTATCAGCCCCAGCATTTT
NA	TRBV4-2	NA	TRBJ2-3	CASSSQDENTQYF	TGTGCCAGCAGTTCCCAGGATGAAAATACGCAGTATTTT
NA	TRBV7-9	NA	TRBJ2-5	CASSPFGETQYF	TGTGCCAGCAGCCCTTTCGGAGAGACCCAGTACTTC
NA	TRBV19	TRBD2	TRBJ2-7	CASGTSGRTHEQYF	TGTGCCAGCGGGACTAGCGGGAGGACCCACGAGCAGTACTTC
NA	TRBV21-1	NA	TRBJ1-2	CASSNGTARGYTF	TGTGCCAGCAGCAATGGGACAGCCCGCGGCTACACCTTC
NA	TRBV6-1	TRBD2	TRBJ2-7	CASRVAGGAYEQYF	TGTGCCAGCAGGGTAGCGGGGGGGGCCTACGAGCAGTACTTC
NA	TRBV10-3	NA	TRBJ2-3	CAISESLQGSTTTDTQYF	TGTGCCATCAGTGAGTCGTTGCAGGGGTCCACGACCACAGATACGCAGTATTTT
NA	TRBV23-1	TRBD1	TRBJ1-5	CASTLRQGGNQPQHF	TGCGCCAGCACGCTGAGACAGGGTGGCAATCAGCCCCAGCATTTT
NA	TRBV5-1	NA	TRBJ1-1	CASSPGAGGDGTEAFF	TGCGCCAGCAGCCCGGGAGCCGGCGGGGATGGTACTGAAGCTTTCTTT
NA	TRBV4-1	TRBD2	TRBJ2-1	CASSQRQTSGAGEQFF	TGCGCCAGCAGCCAACGGCAGACTAGCGGGGCGGGTGAGCAGTTCTTC
NA	TRBV2	TRBD2	TRBJ2-7	CASSELAAYEQYF	TGTGCCAGCAGTGAACTAGCGGCCTACGAGCAGTACTTC
few	TRBV29-1	TRBD1	TRBJ1-1	CSVRAGGTEAFF	TGCAGTGTCAGGGCAGGGGGCACTGAAGCTTTCTTT
once	TRBV11-2	NA	TRBJ2-7	CASSRGTVPGEQYF	TGTGCCAGCAGCCGAGGGACTGTCCCTGGCGAGCAGTACTTC
NA	TRBV29-1	NA	TRBJ2-2	CSVSGETNTGELFF	TGCAGCGTTTCAGGGGAGACGAACACCGGGGAGCTGTTTTTT